The sequence of this T cell receptor beta chain was determined in a study of blood T cell repertoires in COVID-19. Background on the study: Researchers got acute and convalescent COVID-19 samples from the United States, Italy and Spain. Sources were T cells, B-cell-depleted T cells, or PBMCs; the material itself was cDNA or gDNA.

Original processing methods: Nucleated cell counts were estimated from reference gene primer amplification. The repertoire was sequenced with immunoSEQ multiplex PCR; TCRdb's copy has only in-frame clones and lacks some. V, J and clone size were drawn from that table, and D and trimming were deduced from the DNA. The table lists 100,000 to 150,000 clones, around 86% of them singletons. Per the germline V gene, CDR1 is LNHNV and CDR2 is YYDKDF (reference sequence). V lost 3 bases and J lost 5, with 4 bases in between. This CDR3 has 12 amino acids. The material sequenced was peripheral blood. V and J are TRBV15 and TRBJ1-4; D call uncertain. This sequence originates from a middle-aged man with acute or convalescent COVID-19. The DNA for the CDR3 is TGTGCCACCAGCAGGGCAAATGAAAAACTGTTTTTT. Translation gives CATSRANEKLFF.